The clone carrying this T cell receptor (beta chain) was seen only once. The antigen remains unidentified. The sample originates from a study of siplizumab effects on memory and regulatory T cells. Findings and caveats of the study: Suppression by proliferating Tregs derived from siplizumab cultures was not verified. Naive T cells appeared more diverse than memory cells and seemed to be major alloresponse contributors.

Sequencing used immunoSEQ multiplex PCR; TCRdb keeps in-frame clones, though not all of them. The profile covers some 97,000 clones, with just over 90% appearing a single time and roughly 0.78% taken by the ten largest. This CDR3 region has 16 residues. CDR1 SGHRS and CDR2 YFSETQ come from the germline V gene. The J segment lost 7 bases and the V segment lost 4 bases, leaving 10 bases of the junction unmatched. The sequenced material came from Tregs sorted from blood. The TCR originated in a human donor in good health. The rearrangement joins TRBV5-1 to TRBJ2-2; 10 nucleotides line up with TRBD2. CDR3 residues: CASSALWLAGDGELFF. CDR3 nucleotide sequence: TGCGCCAGCAGCGCCCTCTGGCTAGCGGGGGACGGGGAGCTGTTTTTT.